This T cell receptor beta chain was sequenced during a study of response to subunit inactivated influenza vaccine. Whole-study results and caveats: That few new T cells are recruited by each seasonal influenza vaccination was the authors' suggestion.

TCRdb reprocessed the RT-PCR reads via MiXCR and lists one record per CDR3 protein. This table holds about 830,000 distinct CDR3 sequences, about a fifth found once. With 6 bases removed from V and 1 base from J, the gap between germline ends came to 13 bases. CDR1 and CDR2 (germline): MNHNS, SASEGT. The CDR3 runs to 14 residues. This clonotype occurred a few times. Its specificity is not known. The chain couples TRBV6-1 to TRBJ2-7; D may be TRBD2 (6 bases). The source is a man aged 50 to 59 who received an inactivated influenza vaccine. The material sequenced was PBMCs from blood, taken roughly 5 days after vaccination. CDR3 region: CASRLAVRSYEQYF. CDR3 DNA: TGTGCCAGCAGACTAGCCGTTCGTTCCTACGAGCAGTACTTC.